This paragraph reports one T cell receptor beta chain. The target antigen is unknown. The sample belongs to a study of CXCR3-negative and CXCR3-positive naive CD8 T cells. Overall study results and limits: A higher hydrophobicity marked the TRB CDR3s of CXCR3-positive naive cells versus CXCR3-negative naive cells.

In preparing the TRB cDNA libraries, 5' RACE with UMI labels was used. No DNA is given; TCRdb re-called the 5' RACE reads and lists each CDR3 protein once. The sample table includes tens of thousands of distinct CDR3 sequences. Germline lookup yields CDR1 SQVTM and CDR2 ANQGSEA. The CDR3 covers 14 residues. Source material: naive CXCR3- CD8+ T cells from blood. Subset described: CD45RO-CCR7+CD27+CD95- naive CD8+ T cells lacking CXCR3 (TNR3-). The receptor was derived from a human donor in good health. Some clones in this sample may be carry-over from other donors' samples. The chain is built from TRBV29-1 and TRBJ2-7; TCRdb proposes TRBD1, but this gene call is untestable without DNA. CDR3 protein: CSVKGQGSSYEQYF.